Shown below are 10 T cell receptor beta chains from a single sample sequenced in a study of blood T cell repertoires in COVID-19. Profiling relied on immunoSEQ multiplex PCR, and the TCRdb table lists in-frame clones only, not all of them. Of hundreds of thousands of clones in the sample, 75% to 90% were seen once. Sequencing was carried out using peripheral blood. The receptors shown here come from a woman in her twenties or thirties with active or convalescent COVID-19.

This clone came up once. V gene TRBV5-1 combines with J gene TRBJ2-3; 11 nucleotides match TRBD2. Germline V gene lookup returns CDR1 SGHRS and CDR2 YFSETQ. The CDR3 has 14 residues. V was pared by 5 bases and J by 6 bases, with 5 bases of the junction left unmatched. The CDR3 spells CASSTGTSGDTQYF. In DNA, the CDR3 is TGCGCCAGCAGTACCGGGACTAGCGGCGATACGCAGTATTTT. The complete variable domain, with remaining parts taken from reference TRBV5-1 and TRBJ2-3, reads KAGVTQTPRYLIKTRGQQVTLSCSPISGHRSVSWYQQTPGQGLQFLFEYFSETQRNKGNFPGRFSGRQFSNSRSEMNVSTLELGDSALYLCASSTGTSGDTQYFGPGTRLTVL.

The rearrangement joins TRBV19 to TRBJ2-5; 7 nucleotides line up with TRBD1. The germline gives CDR1 LNHDA, CDR2 SQIVND (reference sequence). J gave up 2 bases and V 7 bases, and 10 bases lay outside the gene matches. The CDR3 consists of 15 residues. Here the CDR3 DNA reads TGTGCCAGTAACTTCTTAGGACAGGATCAAGAGACCCAGTACTTC. The encoded protein is CASNFLGQDQETQYF.

The rearrangement joins TRBV7-2 to TRBJ2-1; the D gene is possibly TRBD1 (7 bases). The CDR3 consists of 14 residues. Germline-derived CDR1 and CDR2 are SGHTA and FQGNSA. V was shortened by 7 bases and J by 2 bases, with 12 bases between the two germline ends. The DNA for the CDR3 is TGTGCCAGCAACTTCAGGGGGGCCTACAATGAGCAGTTCTTC. Amino acid sequence: CASNFRGAYNEQFF.

The V and J genes are TRBV6-1 and TRBJ1-4, with D perhaps matching TRBD1 (5 bases). Germline values: CDR1 MNHNS, CDR2 SASEGT. The CDR3 sequence is 16 residues long. Trimming took 2 bases from V and 4 from J, leaving 14 bases between them. The chain's CDR3 is CASSESGVRINEKLFF. The CDR3 bases are TGTGCCAGCAGTGAATCGGGGGTTCGGATTAATGAAAAACTGTTTTTT.

The chain links TRBV19 to TRBJ2-7, with D unresolved. Trimming cost V 3 bases and J 0 bases, with 15 bases left between them. This CDR3 is 16 amino acids long. Germline loops: CDR1 LNHDA, CDR2 SQIVND (reference sequence). CDR3 coding DNA: TGTGCCAGTAGTATTATACTTCCCTGGAGCTCCTACGAGCAGTACTTC. Its protein is CASSIILPWSSYEQYF.

This clone was picked up a small number of times. The V gene is TRBV3-1 (or the pseudogene TRBV3-2), the J gene TRBJ2-1, with D possibly being TRBD1 (6 bases). Trimming took 6 bases from V and 7 from J, leaving 13 bases between them. There are 13 residues in the CDR3. The germline gives CDR1 LGHDT, CDR2 YNNKEL (reference sequence). The CDR3 reads CASRPDRSNEQFF. CDR3 bases: TGTGCCAGCAGACCAGACAGGAGTAATGAGCAGTTCTTC.

The chain combines TRBV7-2 with TRBJ1-2, with D hard to call. The V end was cut by 5 bases, the J end by 4 bases, with 11 bases between. There are 13 residues in the CDR3. Looked up from germline, CDR1 is SGHTA and CDR2 is FQGNSA. The CDR3 coding sequence is TGTGCCAGCAGCCCGTACCCGAGCTATGGCTACACCTTC. Translated: CASSPYPSYGYTF. Full variable domain (outside the CDR3, taken from reference TRBV7-2 and TRBJ1-2): GAGVSQSPSNKVTEKGKDVELRCDPISGHTALYWYRQSLGQGLEFLIYFQGNSAPDKSGLPSDRFSAERTGGSVSTLTIQRTQQEDSAVYLCASSPYPSYGYTFGSGTRLTVV.

The rearrangement uses TRBV10-1 and TRBJ2-7; tentative D call: TRBD2 (6 bases). V was clipped by 6 bases and J by 1 base, with 13 bases between them. This CDR3 is 14 amino acids long. Germline CDR1 reads WNHNN; CDR2 reads SYGVQD (reference sequence). This CDR3 is CASSPSDISYEQYF. The CDR3 nucleotides read TGCGCCAGCAGCCCTAGCGATATATCCTACGAGCAGTACTTC.

This clone was seen once. The gene calls are TRBV10-2 and TRBJ1-1; D is uncertain. CDR1 WSHSY and CDR2 SAAADI come from the germline V gene. The V end lost 4 bases, the J end lost 3 bases, and 3 bases lay between the germline ends. This CDR3 contains 11 residues. The CDR3 bases are TGCGCCAGCAGTGTAGACACTGAAGCTTTCTTT. Encoded protein: CASSVDTEAFF.

J is TRBJ1-5 and V is TRBV19, with D unresolved. Per the germline V gene, CDR1 is LNHDA and CDR2 is SQIVND (reference sequence). The CDR3 consists of 13 residues. The V gene lost 1 base and the J gene lost 6 bases, with 7 bases spanning the gap. CDR3 residues: CASSIGGGQPQHF. CDR3 sequence (DNA): TGTGCCAGTAGTATAGGTGGCGGTCAGCCCCAGCATTTT.